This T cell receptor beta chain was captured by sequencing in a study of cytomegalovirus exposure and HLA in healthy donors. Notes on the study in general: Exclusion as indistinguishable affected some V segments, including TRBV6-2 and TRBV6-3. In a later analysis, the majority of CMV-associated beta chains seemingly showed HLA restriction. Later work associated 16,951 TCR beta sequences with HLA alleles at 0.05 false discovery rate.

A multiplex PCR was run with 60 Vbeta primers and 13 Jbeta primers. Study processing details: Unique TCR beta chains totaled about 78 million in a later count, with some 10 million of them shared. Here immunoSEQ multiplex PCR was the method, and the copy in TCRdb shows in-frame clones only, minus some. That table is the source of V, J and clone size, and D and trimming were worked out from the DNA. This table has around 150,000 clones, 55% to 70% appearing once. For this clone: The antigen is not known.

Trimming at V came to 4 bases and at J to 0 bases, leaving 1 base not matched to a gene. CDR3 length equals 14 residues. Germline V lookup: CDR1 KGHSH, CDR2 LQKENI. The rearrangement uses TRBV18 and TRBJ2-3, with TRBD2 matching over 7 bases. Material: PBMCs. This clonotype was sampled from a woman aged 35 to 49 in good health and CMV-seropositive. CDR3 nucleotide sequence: TGTGCCAGCTCACGGGACTACAGCACAGATACGCAGTATTTT. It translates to CASSRDYSTDTQYF. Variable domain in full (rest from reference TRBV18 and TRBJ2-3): NAGVMQNPRHLVRRRGQEARLRCSPMKGHSHVYWYRQLPEEGLKFMVYLQKENIIDESGMPKERFSAEFPKEGPSILRIQQVVRGDSAAYFCASSRDYSTDTQYFGPGTRLTVL.